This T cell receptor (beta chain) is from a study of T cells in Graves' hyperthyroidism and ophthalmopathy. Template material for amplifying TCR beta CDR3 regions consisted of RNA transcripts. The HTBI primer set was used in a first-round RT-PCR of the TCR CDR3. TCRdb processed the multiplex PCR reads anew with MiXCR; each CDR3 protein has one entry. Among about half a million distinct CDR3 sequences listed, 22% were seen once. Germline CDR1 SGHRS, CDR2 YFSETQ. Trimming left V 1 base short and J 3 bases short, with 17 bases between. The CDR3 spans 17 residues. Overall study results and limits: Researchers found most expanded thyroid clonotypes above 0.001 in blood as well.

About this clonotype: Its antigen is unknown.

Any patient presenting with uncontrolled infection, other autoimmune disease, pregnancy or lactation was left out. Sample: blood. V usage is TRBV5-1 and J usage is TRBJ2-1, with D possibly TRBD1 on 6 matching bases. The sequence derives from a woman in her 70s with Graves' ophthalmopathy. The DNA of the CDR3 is TGCGCCAGCAGCTTGAACAGGGTGGCCCAAAGCTACAATGAGCAGTTCTTC. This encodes CASSLNRVAQSYNEQFF.